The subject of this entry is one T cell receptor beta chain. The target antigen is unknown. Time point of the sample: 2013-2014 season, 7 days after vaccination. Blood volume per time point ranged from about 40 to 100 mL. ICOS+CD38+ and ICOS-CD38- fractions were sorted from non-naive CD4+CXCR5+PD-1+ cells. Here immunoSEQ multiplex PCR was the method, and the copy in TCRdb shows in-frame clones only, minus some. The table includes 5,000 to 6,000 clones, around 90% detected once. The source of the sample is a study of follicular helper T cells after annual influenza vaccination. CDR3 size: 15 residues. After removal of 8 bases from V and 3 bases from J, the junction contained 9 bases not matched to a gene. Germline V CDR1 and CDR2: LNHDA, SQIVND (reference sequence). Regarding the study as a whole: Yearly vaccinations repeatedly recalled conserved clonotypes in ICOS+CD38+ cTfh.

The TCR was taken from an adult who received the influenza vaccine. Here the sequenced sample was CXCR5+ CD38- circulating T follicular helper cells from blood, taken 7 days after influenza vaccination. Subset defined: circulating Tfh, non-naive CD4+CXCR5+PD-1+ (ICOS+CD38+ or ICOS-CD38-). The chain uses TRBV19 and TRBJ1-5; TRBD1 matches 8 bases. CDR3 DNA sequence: TGTGCCAGTCGCACGGACAGGGCCCTCAATCAGCCCCAGCATTTT. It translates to CASRTDRALNQPQHF.